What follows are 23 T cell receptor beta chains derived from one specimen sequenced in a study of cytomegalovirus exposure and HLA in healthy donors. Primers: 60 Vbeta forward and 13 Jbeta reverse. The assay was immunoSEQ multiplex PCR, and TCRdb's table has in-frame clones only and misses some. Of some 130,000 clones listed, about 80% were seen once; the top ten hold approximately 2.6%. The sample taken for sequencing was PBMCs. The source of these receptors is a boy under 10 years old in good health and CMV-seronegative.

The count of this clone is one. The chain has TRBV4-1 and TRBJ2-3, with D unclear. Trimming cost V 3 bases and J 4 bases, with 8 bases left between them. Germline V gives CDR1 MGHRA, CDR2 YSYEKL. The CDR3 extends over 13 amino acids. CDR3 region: CASSQGRADTQYF. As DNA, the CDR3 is TGCGCCAGCAGCCAGGGCCGCGCAGATACGCAGTATTTT.

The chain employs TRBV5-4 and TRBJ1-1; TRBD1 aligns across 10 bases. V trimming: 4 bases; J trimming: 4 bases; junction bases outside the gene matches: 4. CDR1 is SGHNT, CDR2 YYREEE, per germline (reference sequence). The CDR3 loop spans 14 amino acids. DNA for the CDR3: TGTGCCAGCAGCACCTGGACAGGGGGCACTGAAGCTTTCTTT. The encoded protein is CASSTWTGGTEAFF.

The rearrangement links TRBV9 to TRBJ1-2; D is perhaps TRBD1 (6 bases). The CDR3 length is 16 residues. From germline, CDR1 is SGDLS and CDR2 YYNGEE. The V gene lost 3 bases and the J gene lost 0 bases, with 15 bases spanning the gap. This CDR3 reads CASSAGGALTNYGYTF. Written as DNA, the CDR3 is TGTGCCAGCAGCGCGGGGGGGGCCCTCACTAACTATGGCTACACCTTC.

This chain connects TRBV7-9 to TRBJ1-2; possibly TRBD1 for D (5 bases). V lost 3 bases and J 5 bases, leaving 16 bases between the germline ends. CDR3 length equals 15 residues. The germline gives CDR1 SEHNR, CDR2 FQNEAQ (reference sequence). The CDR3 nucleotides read TGTGCCAGCAGCTTTGCCCCACCTGACAGTTATGGCTACACCTTC. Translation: CASSFAPPDSYGYTF.

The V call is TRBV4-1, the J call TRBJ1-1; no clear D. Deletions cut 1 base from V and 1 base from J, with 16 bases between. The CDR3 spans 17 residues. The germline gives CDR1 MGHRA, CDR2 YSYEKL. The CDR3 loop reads CASSQGPLRRENTEAFF. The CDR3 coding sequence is TGCGCCAGCAGCCAAGGTCCCCTCAGGCGGGAGAACACTGAAGCTTTCTTT.

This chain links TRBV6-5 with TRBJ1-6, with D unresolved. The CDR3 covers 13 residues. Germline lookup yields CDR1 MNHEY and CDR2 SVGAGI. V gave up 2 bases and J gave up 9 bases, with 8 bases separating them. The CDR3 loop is CASSYTSSSPLHF. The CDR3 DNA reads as TGTGCCAGCAGTTACACTTCTAGTTCACCCCTCCACTTT.

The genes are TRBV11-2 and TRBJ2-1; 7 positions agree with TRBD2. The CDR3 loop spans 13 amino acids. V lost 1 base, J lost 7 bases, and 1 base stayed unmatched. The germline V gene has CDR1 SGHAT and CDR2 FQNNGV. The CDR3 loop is CASSLGEGNEQFF. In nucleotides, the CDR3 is TGTGCCAGCAGCTTAGGGGAGGGGAATGAGCAGTTCTTC.

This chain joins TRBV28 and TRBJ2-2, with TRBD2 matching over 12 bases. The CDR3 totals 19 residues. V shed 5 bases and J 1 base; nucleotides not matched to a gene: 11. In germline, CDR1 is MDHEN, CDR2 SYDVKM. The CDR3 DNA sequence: TGTGCCAGCAGTCCTCCTCTTTGGACTAGCGGGGTGAACACCGGGGAGCTGTTTTTT. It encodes CASSPPLWTSGVNTGELFF. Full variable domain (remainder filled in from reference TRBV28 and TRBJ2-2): DVKVTQSSRYLVKRTGEKVFLECVQDMDHENMFWYRQDPGLGLRLIYFSYDVKMKEKGDIPEGYSVSREKKERFSLILESASTNQTSMYLCASSPPLWTSGVNTGELFFGEGSRLTVL.

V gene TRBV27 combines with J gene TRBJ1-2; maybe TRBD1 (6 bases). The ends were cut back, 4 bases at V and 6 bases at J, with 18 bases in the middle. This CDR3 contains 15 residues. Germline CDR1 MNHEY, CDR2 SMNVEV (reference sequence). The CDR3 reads CASSSVGAYPNGYTF. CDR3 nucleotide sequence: TGTGCCAGCAGTTCAGTGGGGGCCTACCCCAATGGCTACACCTTC.

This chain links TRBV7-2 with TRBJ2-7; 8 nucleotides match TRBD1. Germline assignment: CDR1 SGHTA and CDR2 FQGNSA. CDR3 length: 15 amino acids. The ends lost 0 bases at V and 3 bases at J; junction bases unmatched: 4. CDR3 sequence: CASSLAGTGLYEQYF. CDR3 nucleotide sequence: TGTGCCAGCAGCTTAGCAGGGACAGGTCTCTACGAGCAGTACTTC.

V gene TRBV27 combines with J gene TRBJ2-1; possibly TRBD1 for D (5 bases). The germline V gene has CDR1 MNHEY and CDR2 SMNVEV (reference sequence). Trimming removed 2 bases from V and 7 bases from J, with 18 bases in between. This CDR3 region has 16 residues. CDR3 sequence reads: CASSLLGAWGRNEQFF. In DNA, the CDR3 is TGTGCCAGCAGTTTACTAGGGGCCTGGGGAAGGAATGAGCAGTTCTTC.

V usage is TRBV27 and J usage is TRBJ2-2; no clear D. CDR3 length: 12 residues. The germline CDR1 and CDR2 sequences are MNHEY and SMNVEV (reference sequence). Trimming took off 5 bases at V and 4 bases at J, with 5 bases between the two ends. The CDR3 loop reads CASSPGTGELFF. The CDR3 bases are TGTGCCAGCAGTCCGGGCACCGGGGAGCTGTTTTTT.

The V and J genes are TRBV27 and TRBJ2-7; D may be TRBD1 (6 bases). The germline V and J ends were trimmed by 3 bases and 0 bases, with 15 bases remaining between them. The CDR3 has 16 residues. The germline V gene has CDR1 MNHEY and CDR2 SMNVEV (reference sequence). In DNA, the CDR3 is TGTGCCAGCAGTTTCTCAAGGACAGCGAGCTCCTACGAGCAGTACTTC. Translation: CASSFSRTASSYEQYF.

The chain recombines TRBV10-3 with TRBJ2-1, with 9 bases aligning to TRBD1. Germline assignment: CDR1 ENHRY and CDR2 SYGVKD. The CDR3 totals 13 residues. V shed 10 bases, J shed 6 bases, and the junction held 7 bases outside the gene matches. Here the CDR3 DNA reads TGTGCCACCTGGACAGGGGCGATCAATGAGCAGTTCTTC. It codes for CATWTGAINEQFF.

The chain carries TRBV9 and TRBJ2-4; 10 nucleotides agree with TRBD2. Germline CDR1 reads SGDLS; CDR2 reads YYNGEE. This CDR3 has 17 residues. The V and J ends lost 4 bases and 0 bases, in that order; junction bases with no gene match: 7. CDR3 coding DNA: TGTGCCAGCAGCCATTCGACTAGCGGGCTAGCCAAAAACATTCAGTACTTC. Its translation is CASSHSTSGLAKNIQYF.

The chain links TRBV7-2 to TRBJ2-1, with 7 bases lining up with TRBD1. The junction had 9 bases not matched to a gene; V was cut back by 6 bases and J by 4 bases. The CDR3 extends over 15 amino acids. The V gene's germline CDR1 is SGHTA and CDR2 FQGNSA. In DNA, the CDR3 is TGTGCCAGCAGTCTTACCGGGACAGTATACAATGAGCAGTTCTTC. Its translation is CASSLTGTVYNEQFF. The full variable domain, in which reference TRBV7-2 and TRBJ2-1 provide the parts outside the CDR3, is GAGVSQSPSNKVTEKGKDVELRCDPISGHTALYWYRQSLGQGLEFLIYFQGNSAPDKSGLPSDRFSAERTGGSVSTLTIQRTQQEDSAVYLCASSLTGTVYNEQFFGPGTRLTVL.

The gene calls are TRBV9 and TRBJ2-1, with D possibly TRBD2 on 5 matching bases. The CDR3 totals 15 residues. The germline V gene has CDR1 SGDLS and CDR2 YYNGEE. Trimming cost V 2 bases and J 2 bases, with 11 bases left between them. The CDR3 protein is CASSVSSGTYNEQFF. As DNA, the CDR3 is TGTGCCAGCAGCGTTAGCAGCGGCACCTACAATGAGCAGTTCTTC.

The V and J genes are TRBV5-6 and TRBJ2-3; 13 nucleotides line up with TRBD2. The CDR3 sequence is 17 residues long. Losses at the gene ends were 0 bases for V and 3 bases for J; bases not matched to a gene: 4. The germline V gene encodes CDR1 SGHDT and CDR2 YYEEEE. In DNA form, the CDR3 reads TGTGCCAGCAGCTTGGCCGGACTAGCGGGAGATACAGATACGCAGTATTTT. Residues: CASSLAGLAGDTDTQYF.

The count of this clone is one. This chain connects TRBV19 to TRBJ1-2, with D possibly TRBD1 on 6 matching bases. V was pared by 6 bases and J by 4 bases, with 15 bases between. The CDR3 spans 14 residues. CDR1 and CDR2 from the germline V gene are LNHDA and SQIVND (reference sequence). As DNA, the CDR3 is TGTGCCAGTAGAGAGGCCGACAGGATCTATGGCTACACCTTC. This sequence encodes CASREADRIYGYTF.

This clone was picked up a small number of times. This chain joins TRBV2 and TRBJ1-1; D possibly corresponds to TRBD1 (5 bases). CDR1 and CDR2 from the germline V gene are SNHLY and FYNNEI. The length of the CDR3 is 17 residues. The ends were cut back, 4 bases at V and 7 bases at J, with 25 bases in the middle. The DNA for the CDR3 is TGTGCCAGCAGTGTCGTGGGGCGGAGAAAGTCCCTAGATGAAGCTTTCTTT. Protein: CASSVVGRRKSLDEAFF.

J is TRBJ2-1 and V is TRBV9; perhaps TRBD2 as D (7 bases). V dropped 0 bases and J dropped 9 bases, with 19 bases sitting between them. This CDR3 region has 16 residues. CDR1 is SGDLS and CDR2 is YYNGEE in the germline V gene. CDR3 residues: CASSVDSRGPSGEQFF. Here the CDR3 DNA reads TGTGCCAGCAGCGTAGATTCGCGGGGGCCTTCAGGTGAGCAGTTCTTC.

CDR3 bases: TGTGCCAGCAGCTTAGCAAGACAAATTAATGAAAAACTGTTTTTT. Its protein product is CASSLARQINEKLFF. The chain employs TRBV7-9 and TRBJ1-4; D remains unclear. V was clipped by 0 bases and J by 4 bases, with 9 bases between them. The CDR3 sequence is 15 residues long. Germline assignment: CDR1 SEHNR and CDR2 FQNEAQ (reference sequence).

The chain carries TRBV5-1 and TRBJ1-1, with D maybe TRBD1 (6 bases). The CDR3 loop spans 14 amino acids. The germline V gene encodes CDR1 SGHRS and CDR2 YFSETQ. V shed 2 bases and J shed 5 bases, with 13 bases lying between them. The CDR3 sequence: CASSLTGMGTEAFF. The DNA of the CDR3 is TGCGCCAGCAGCTTAACAGGGATGGGAACTGAAGCTTTCTTT.